This T cell receptor beta chain emerged from a study of vaccination and CD4 T cells after COVID-19. This clonotype was counted only a few times. Antigen specificity is unknown. Specified treatment: approximately nine-day PBMC culture with coronavirus spike peptide pools or control peptides (ViraFEST assay). Cultured CD4+ T cell DNA underwent sequencing with the Oncomine TCR Beta short-read assay. TCRdb redid the calling of the PCR reads with MiXCR, one entry per CDR3 protein. This table has about 12,000 distinct CDR3 sequences, 35% to 55% appearing once. Study observations and caveats: Only after vaccination were a median about 87% of convalescents' reactive clones seen.

Material for sequencing was CD4+ T cells from blood, cultured in vitro. The clonotype was recovered from a human donor who had recovered from COVID-19.

CDR3 coding DNA: TGTGCCAGCAGTCATACCGCGAAGGGTTCACCCCTCCACTTT. Translated, it gives CASSHTAKGSPLHF. The J gene is TRBJ1-6, the V gene TRBV27; D call uncertain. V lost 5 bases and J 9 bases, leaving 14 bases between the germline ends. The length of the CDR3 is 14 residues. Germline V gene lookup returns CDR1 MNHEY and CDR2 SMNVEV (reference sequence).